This is a list of T cell receptor beta chains from one sample in a study of early T cells in non-severe SARS-CoV-2 infection. TCRdb re-called the 5' RACE reads through MiXCR, storing one row per CDR3 protein. The sample lists 27,000 or so distinct CDR3 sequences, under 5% seen once, with approximately 8% in the top ten. Sequenced input: whole blood. These receptor sequences come from an adult who was a healthcare worker with PCR-confirmed SARS-CoV-2 infection or an uninfected control (not recorded which). Both conserved end residues are part of each CDR3. Each record gives: D gene, CDR3 length, clone size, J gene, V gene, CDR3 DNA, CDR3 protein. A D gene is named only where the DNA matches it firmly. Clone size is shown for a subset of rows, as once, few, many or a class of expanded clone.

TRBD1	13	many	TRBJ2-3	TRBV12-3/TRBV12-4	TGTGCCAGCAGGACGACAGGGCGAGATACGCAGTATTTT	CASRTTGRDTQYF
-	11	few	TRBJ2-2	TRBV5-1	TGCGCCAGCAGCTACACCGGGGAGCTGTTTTTT	CASSYTGELFF
-	14	many	TRBJ1-1	TRBV30	TGTGCCTGGAGTGTTAACAGGGTGAACACTGAAGCTTTCTTT	CAWSVNRVNTEAFF
-	13	many	TRBJ1-2	TRBV18	TGTGCCAGCTCGCAAGCACAGAACTATGGCTACACCTTC	CASSQAQNYGYTF
TRBD1	13	-	TRBJ2-7	TRBV27	TGTGCCAGCACGGGACAGGGTATCGACGAGCAGTACTTC	CASTGQGIDEQYF
-	12	many	TRBJ2-1	TRBV7-2	TGTGCCAGCAGCTCCTCGTCCCCCAGGGGGTTCTTC	CASSSSSPRGFF
-	11	many	TRBJ2-7	TRBV6-2/TRBV6-3	TGTGCCAGCAGTTACGTCGGGGCTAAGGACTTC	CASSYVGAKDF
-	16	many	TRBJ2-2	TRBV5-6	TGTGCCAGCAGCTCGTCCGGGACGCCGAACACCGGGGAGCTGTTTTTT	CASSSSGTPNTGELFF
-	18	many	TRBJ1-1	TRBV4-1	TGCGCCAGCAGCCAAGGGGGGACGCGACGGACCGTGAACACTGAAGCTTTCTTT	CASSQGGTRRTVNTEAFF
-	13	many	TRBJ2-2	TRBV14	TGTGCCAGCAGCCAAGTAGCTGGCGGGGAGCTGTTTTTT	CASSQVAGGELFF
TRBD2	15	few	TRBJ2-3	TRBV7-2	TGTGCCAGCAGACTGACGGGGGGAAGCACAGATACGCAGTATTTT	CASRLTGGSTDTQYF
-	14	many	TRBJ2-2	TRBV4-1	TGCGCCACCCTCGGGATCGCGAACACCGGGGAGCTGTTTTTT	CATLGIANTGELFF
TRBD2	14	many	TRBJ2-1	TRBV10-3	TGTGCCAGCGTGCTACATTTAGCGGGGAATGAGCAGTTCTTC	CASVLHLAGNEQFF
-	14	many	TRBJ2-3	TRBV2	TGTGCCAGACTAACCGGGACTAGCACAGATACGCAGTATTTT	CARLTGTSTDTQYF
TRBD2	14	few	TRBJ2-1	TRBV27	TGTGCCAGCCGGGGGGGTACCTCCTACAATGAGCAGTTCTTC	CASRGGTSYNEQFF
TRBD2	17	many	TRBJ2-1	TRBV12-3/TRBV12-4	TGTGCCAGCAGTTTTCATAGAGCGGGAGTGTCCTACAATGAGCAGTTCTTC	CASSFHRAGVSYNEQFF
-	16	many	TRBJ2-6	TRBV7-8	TGTGCCAGCGAAAGAATACACAGGGTTGGGGCCAACGTCCTGACTTTC	CASERIHRVGANVLTF
TRBD2	13	many	TRBJ2-7	TRBV20-1	TGCAGTGCCATAAGCGGGGACTACTACGAGCAGTACTTC	CSAISGDYYEQYF
-	12	-	TRBJ2-7	TRBV28	TGTGCCAGCAGTTACAGGGCTCGGGAGCAGTACTTC	CASSYRAREQYF
-	15	medium-sized	TRBJ1-6	TRBV18	TGTGCCAGCTCACCGAATGGCCGGGGTGGTTCACCCCTCCACTTT	CASSPNGRGGSPLHF
-	12	many	TRBJ2-1	TRBV19	TGTGCCAGTAGTACCACCTGGGATGAGCAGTTCTTC	CASSTTWDEQFF
-	14	many	TRBJ2-3	TRBV12-3/TRBV12-4	TGTGCCAGCAGTCGTGGACCTAACACAGATACGCAGTATTTT	CASSRGPNTDTQYF
-	13	many	TRBJ2-2	TRBV5-5	TGTGCCAGCAGCTTTGGGAACACCGGGGAGCTGTTTTTT	CASSFGNTGELFF
-	15	many	TRBJ1-6	TRBV3-1	TGTGCCAGCAGCCAAGGCACAGTCTATAATTCACCCCTCCACTTT	CASSQGTVYNSPLHF
-	15	many	TRBJ2-4	TRBV2	TGTGCCAGCAGTTCCGAGACCTTAGCCAAAAACATTCAGTACTTC	CASSSETLAKNIQYF
TRBD1	15	few	TRBJ1-1	TRBV9	TGTGCCAGCAGCGTACAGGGGACAGCGAACACTGAAGCTTTCTTT	CASSVQGTANTEAFF
-	13	few	TRBJ2-1	TRBV29-1	TGCAGCGTTGCGAGGCAGGGATACAATGAGCAGTTCTTC	CSVARQGYNEQFF
-	18	many	TRBJ1-6	TRBV28	TGTGCCAGCGACTCCTTGAAGCTAGGAGCCCTAGGTGGTTCACCCCTCCACTTT	CASDSLKLGALGGSPLHF
TRBD1	18	few	TRBJ2-7	TRBV27	TGTGCCAGCAGTTTAGCTCCCGTGGGACAGGCAATGACCTACGAGCAGTACTTC	CASSLAPVGQAMTYEQYF
TRBD1	17	-	TRBJ2-1	TRBV5-4	TGTGCCAGCAGCCCCAAGTCGCAGGGGGTGAGGTACAATGAGCAGTTCTTC	CASSPKSQGVRYNEQFF
TRBD2	15	-	TRBJ2-1	TRBV6-2/TRBV6-3	TGTGCCAGCAGGGTAGTCAGCGGGGAATACAATGAGCAGTTCTTC	CASRVVSGEYNEQFF
-	13	many	TRBJ1-2	TRBV25-1	TGTGCCAGCAGTGAATCAGGGGCCGGGAGCTACACCTTC	CASSESGAGSYTF
-	15	many	TRBJ2-2	TRBV7-8	TGTGCCAGCAGGTCCCAGGGACGGGACACCGGGGAGCTGTTTTTT	CASRSQGRDTGELFF
-	13	many	TRBJ1-1	TRBV7-3	TGTGCCAGTGCGGGCGGGGCGGACACTGAAGCTTTCTTT	CASAGGADTEAFF
-	10	many	TRBJ1-2	TRBV29-1	TGCAGCGTTGACGGGGACGGCTACACCTTC	CSVDGDGYTF
TRBD2	14	few	TRBJ2-3	TRBV29-1	TGCAGCGTTGGGCTAGCGGGAGAAACAGATACGCAGTATTTT	CSVGLAGETDTQYF
-	15	many	TRBJ2-3	TRBV28	TGTGCCAGCAGTTTGTGGGGGAGCGGTACAGATACGCAGTATTTT	CASSLWGSGTDTQYF
TRBD1	15	many	TRBJ2-7	TRBV5-1	TGCGCCAGCAGCTTGACAGGGGGTACAGCGCGCGAGCAGTACTTC	CASSLTGGTAREQYF
-	12	many	TRBJ1-2	TRBV10-3	TGTGCCATCAGTGAGCGGGGTACCGGCTACACCTTC	CAISERGTGYTF
-	11	many	TRBJ2-5	TRBV19	TGTGCCAGTAGAGATCAAGAGACCCAGTACTTC	CASRDQETQYF
-	14	-	TRBJ1-3	TRBV3-1	TGTGCCAGCAGCCGGGGGACAACTGGAAACACCATATATTTT	CASSRGTTGNTIYF
-	13	many	TRBJ2-1	TRBV24-1	TGTGCCACCACAAGTGCGTCCTACAATGAGCAGTTCTTC	CATTSASYNEQFF